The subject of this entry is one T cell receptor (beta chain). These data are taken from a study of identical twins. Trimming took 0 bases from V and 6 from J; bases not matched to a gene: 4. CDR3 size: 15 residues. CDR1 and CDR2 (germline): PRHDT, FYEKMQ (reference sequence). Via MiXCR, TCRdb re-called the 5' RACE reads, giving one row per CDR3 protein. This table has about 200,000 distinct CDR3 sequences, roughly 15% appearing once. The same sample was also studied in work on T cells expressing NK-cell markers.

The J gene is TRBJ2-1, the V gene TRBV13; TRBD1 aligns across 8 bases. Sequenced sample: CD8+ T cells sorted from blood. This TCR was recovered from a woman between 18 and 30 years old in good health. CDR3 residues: CASSLGRGRVNEQFF. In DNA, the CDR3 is TGTGCCAGCAGCTTAGGCAGGGGGCGTGTCAATGAGCAGTTCTTC.